This T cell receptor (beta chain) was documented in a study of Graves' ophthalmopathy and Graves' hyperthyroidism. The CDR3 spans 15 residues. Per germline, CDR1 LGHNA and CDR2 YSLEER. The junction had 13 bases not matched to a gene; V was cut back by 8 bases and J by 4 bases. The table lists this clonotype with many counts. Beta-chain TCR CDR3 regions were amplified from RNA transcripts. RT-PCR with HTBI primers came first, then second-round multiplex PCR. TCRdb called the multiplex PCR reads again in MiXCR, with one record for every CDR3 protein. The data contain about 40,000 distinct CDR3 sequences, around 52% of them seen just once; the ten biggest clones take up around 18%.

The clonotype was recovered from an adult man with Graves' ophthalmopathy. The specimen sequenced was peripheral blood. The V and J genes are TRBV4-3 and TRBJ1-2, with 7 nucleotides matching TRBD1. CDR3 protein: CASAALGTEGYGYTF. CDR3 nucleotides: TGCGCCAGCGCAGCTTTAGGGACAGAGGGCTATGGCTACACCTTC.